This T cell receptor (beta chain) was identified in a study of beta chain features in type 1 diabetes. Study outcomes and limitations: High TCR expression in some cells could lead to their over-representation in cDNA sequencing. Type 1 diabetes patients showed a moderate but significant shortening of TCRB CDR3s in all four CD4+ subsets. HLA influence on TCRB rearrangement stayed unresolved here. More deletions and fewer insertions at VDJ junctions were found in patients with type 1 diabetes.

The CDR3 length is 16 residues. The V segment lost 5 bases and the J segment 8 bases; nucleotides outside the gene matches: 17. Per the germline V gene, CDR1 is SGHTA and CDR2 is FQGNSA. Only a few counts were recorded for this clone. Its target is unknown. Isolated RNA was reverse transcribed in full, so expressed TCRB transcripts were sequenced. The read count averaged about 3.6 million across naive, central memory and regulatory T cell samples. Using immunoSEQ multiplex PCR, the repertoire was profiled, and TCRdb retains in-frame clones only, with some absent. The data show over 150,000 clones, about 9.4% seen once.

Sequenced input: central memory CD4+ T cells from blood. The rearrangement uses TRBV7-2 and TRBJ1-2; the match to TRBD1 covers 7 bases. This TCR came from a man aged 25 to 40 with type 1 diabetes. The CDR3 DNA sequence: TGTGCCAGCAGCCAAGTCCGCGCGATGGGACAGTCCGGCTACACCTTC. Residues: CASSQVRAMGQSGYTF.